The entry below gives a single T cell receptor (beta chain) sequence along with its context. This entry belongs to a study of cytotoxic CD8 clonotypes in ibrutinib-treated CLL. TCRdb's copy holds only in-frame clones and misses some; the assay was immunoSEQ multiplex PCR. The sample gives about 160,000 clones, less than 85% of which show up once; about 4.5% is in the top ten. V shed 5 bases, J shed 3 bases, and the junction held 13 bases outside the gene matches. The CDR3 runs to 17 residues. CDR1 and CDR2 (germline): MDHEN, SYDVKM. The source is a human donor with chronic lymphocytic leukemia. The chain is built from TRBV28 and TRBJ2-7, with 10 bases aligning to TRBD1. The material sequenced was PBMCs, taken after 24 months of ibrutinib treatment. The CDR3 sequence is CASSPNPGTGEGYEQYF. Written as DNA, the CDR3 is TGTGCCAGCAGTCCTAACCCCGGGACAGGGGAGGGCTACGAGCAGTACTTC.